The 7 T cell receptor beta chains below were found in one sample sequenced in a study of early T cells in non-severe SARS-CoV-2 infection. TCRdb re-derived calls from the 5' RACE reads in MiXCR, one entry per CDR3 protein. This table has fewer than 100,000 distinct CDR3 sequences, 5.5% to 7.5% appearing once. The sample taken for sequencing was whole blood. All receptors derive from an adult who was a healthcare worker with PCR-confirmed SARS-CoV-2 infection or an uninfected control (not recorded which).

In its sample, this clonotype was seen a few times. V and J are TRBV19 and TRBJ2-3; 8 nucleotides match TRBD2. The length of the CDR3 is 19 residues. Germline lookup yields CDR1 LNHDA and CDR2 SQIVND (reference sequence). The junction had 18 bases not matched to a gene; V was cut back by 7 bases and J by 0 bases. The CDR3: CASTSFGLAGVASTDTQYF. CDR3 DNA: TGTGCCAGTACCTCCTTCGGGCTAGCGGGCGTTGCTAGCACAGATACGCAGTATTTT.

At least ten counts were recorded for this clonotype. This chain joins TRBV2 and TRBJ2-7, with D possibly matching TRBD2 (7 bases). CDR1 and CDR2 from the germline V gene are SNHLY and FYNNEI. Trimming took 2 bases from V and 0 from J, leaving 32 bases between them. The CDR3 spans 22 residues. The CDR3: CASSETGGWTLSDNPYSYEQYF. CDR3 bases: TGTGCCAGCAGTGAAACGGGGGGCTGGACCTTATCCGACAATCCTTACTCCTACGAGCAGTACTTC.

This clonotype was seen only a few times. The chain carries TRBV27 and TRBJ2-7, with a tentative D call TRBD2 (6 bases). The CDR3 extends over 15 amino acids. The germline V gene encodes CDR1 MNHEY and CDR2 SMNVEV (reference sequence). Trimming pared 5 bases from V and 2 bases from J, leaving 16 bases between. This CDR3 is CASSPNSGATYEQYF. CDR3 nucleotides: TGTGCCAGCAGTCCTAATAGCGGAGCAACCTACGAGCAGTACTTC.

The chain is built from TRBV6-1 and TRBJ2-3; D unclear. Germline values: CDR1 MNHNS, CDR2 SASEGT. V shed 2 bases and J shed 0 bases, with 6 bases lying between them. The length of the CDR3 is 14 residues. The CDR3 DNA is TGTGCCAGCAGTGAACTGGCTAGCACAGATACGCAGTATTTT. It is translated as CASSELASTDTQYF.

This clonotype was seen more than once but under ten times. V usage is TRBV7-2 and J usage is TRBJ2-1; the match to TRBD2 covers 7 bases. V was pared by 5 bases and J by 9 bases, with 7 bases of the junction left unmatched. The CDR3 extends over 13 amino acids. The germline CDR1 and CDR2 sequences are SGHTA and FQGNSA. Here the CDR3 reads CASSTRLATEQFF. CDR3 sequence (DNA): TGTGCCAGCAGCACCAGACTAGCAACTGAGCAGTTCTTC.

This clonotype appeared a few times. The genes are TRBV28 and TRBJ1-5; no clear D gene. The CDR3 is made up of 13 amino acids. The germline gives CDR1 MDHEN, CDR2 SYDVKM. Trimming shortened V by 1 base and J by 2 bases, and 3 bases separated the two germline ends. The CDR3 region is CASSLSGNQPQHF. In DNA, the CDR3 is TGTGCCAGCAGTTTATCCGGCAATCAGCCCCAGCATTTT.

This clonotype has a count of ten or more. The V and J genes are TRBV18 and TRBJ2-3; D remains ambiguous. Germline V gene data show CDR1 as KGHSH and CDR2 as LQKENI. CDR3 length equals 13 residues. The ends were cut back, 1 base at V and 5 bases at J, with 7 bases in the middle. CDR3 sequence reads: CASSPRVGDTQYF. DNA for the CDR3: TGTGCCAGCTCACCACGGGTGGGAGATACGCAGTATTTT.